This T cell receptor (beta chain) was observed in a study of blood T cell repertoires in COVID-19 (dated by TCRdb to 2020 to 2021). Study-wide context: Samples covering the acute and convalescent phases of COVID-19 were provided by collaborators in the United States, Italy and Spain. Subjects who had been exposed to COVID-19, were actively infected with it, or had recovered from it provided the deeply sampled blood TCRbeta repertoires that made up the dataset. The prospective study material was composed of cDNA or gDNA derived from T cells, B-cell-depleted T cells, or PBMCs. A freely available public database, intended as a resource for researchers studying the immune response to SARS-CoV-2, is where the repertoires were released. Sample metadata almost always included a de-identified subject ID, COVID-19 status, age in years and sex. Samples came from the ongoing ImmuneRACE study (first 160 participants) plus 1,254 subjects from 6 global collaborators. Where available, HLA class I and class II types were obtained from metadata supplied by the sample provider rather than from assay-based typing. What the authors observed across the whole study: Clinical and demographic metadata were provided uncurated, with the amount varying by source and participant.

This clone has just a few counts. Its target antigen remains unknown. No base quality values were provided; no much bigger clone lies one nucleotide off. A distance of 10 bases separates the germline ends of V and J, which lose 2 bases and 3 bases respectively. CDR3 length: 14 amino acids, cysteine to phenylalanine. The DNA shown is the 42-base CDR3, in frame from base 1. Taken from the germline V gene (reference sequence), the CDR1 and CDR2 loops are MNHEY and SMNVEV. TCRbeta CDR3 regions were amplified from genomic DNA by means of the immunoSEQ Assay, a bias-controlled multiplex PCR. As for the original processing: Nucleated cell counts per sample were estimated from amplification of reference gene primers within the assay. Sequence reads were collapsed and filtered to measure the absolute abundance of every unique TCRbeta CDR3 rearrangement. For each sample, productive Simpson clonality was calculated by taking the square root of Simpson's diversity index across productive rearrangements. As stored in TCRdb, this immuneACCESS dataset retains in-frame rearrangements with V and J assigned. A fraction of the clones does not appear; measured against another copy, unresolved V genes explain less than half of the discrepancy, and the remainder lacks a known reason. The V and J calls and clone size were taken over from that table, and D and trimming were inferred from the DNA. The sample table records about 220,000 clones; 65% to 90% of these occur just once. The ten largest make up 2.4% of the sample.

One collaborating source in Seattle enrolled patients during active infection and followed them longitudinally through the course of disease. Whole blood was collected in K2EDTA tubes by collaborating institutions according to the institutions' own protocols. For TCRbeta analysis, collaborator samples were shipped as frozen whole blood, as isolated PBMCs, or as DNA extracted from either sample type. The sequence was collected from a woman in her 70s with COVID-19, enrolled during active disease. Specimen: peripheral blood. The chain links TRBV27 with TRBJ1-1, and possibly TRBD1, on 6 matching bases. The nucleotide sequence is given as TGTGCCAGCAGTTTAAACAGGGTCGACACTGAAGCTTTCTTT. The encoded protein is CASSLNRVDTEAFF.